These 22 T cell receptor beta chains were sequenced from one sample in a study of blood T cell repertoires in COVID-19. The assay was immunoSEQ multiplex PCR, and TCRdb's table has in-frame clones only and misses some. The table has some 70,000 clones, approximately 86% seen once. Sequencing was done on a sample of peripheral blood. The origin of the receptors is a man aged 45 to 65 with active COVID-19.

This clone was detected a few times. The chain carries TRBV7-9 and TRBJ2-1; possible D gene TRBD2, 6 bases. From germline, CDR1 is SEHNR and CDR2 FQNEAQ (reference sequence). The V gene lost 0 bases and the J gene lost 2 bases, with 8 bases spanning the gap. This CDR3 comprises 15 residues. CDR3 sequence: CASSLATGAYNEQFF. CDR3 nucleotide sequence: TGTGCCAGCAGCTTAGCAACGGGGGCCTACAATGAGCAGTTCTTC.

The chain links TRBV5-1 to TRBJ1-2; 8 bases are shared with TRBD1. The CDR3 is 15 residues long. The trim removed 4 bases at V and 2 bases at J, leaving 7 bases unmatched. Germline-derived CDR1 and CDR2 are SGHRS and YFSETQ. CDR3 DNA: TGCGCCAGCAGCCCCTGGACAGGGTCGAACTATGGCTACACCTTC. As protein: CASSPWTGSNYGYTF.

This chain uses TRBV19 with TRBJ1-5, with TRBD1 as a possible D gene (5 bases). The CDR3 spans 13 residues. Trimming shortened V by 5 bases and J by 0 bases, and 5 bases separated the two germline ends. Per germline, CDR1 LNHDA and CDR2 SQIVND (reference sequence). CDR3 in DNA: TGTGCCAGTAGTCAGGGTAGCAATCAGCCCCAGCATTTT. Translating it yields CASSQGSNQPQHF.

J is TRBJ2-1 and V is TRBV27; 7 bases fit TRBD2. After removal of 4 bases from V and 6 bases from J, the junction contained 15 bases not matched to a gene. This CDR3 is built from 17 residues. In germline, CDR1 is MNHEY, CDR2 SMNVEV (reference sequence). The CDR3 reads CASSWAGLSGGFNEQFF. The CDR3 DNA is TGTGCCAGCAGTTGGGCGGGACTATCGGGCGGGTTCAATGAGCAGTTCTTC.

This chain uses TRBV5-4 with TRBJ2-1, with D maybe TRBD2 (6 bases). The CDR3 has 15 residues. Germline V gives CDR1 SGHNT, CDR2 YYREEE (reference sequence). Trimming shortened V by 1 base and J by 7 bases, and 15 bases separated the two germline ends. DNA for the CDR3: TGTGCCAGCAGCTTGCTTCAGTTCGGACTAAATGAGCAGTTCTTC. Its translation is CASSLLQFGLNEQFF.

V gene TRBV5-5 combines with J gene TRBJ1-4, with D uncertain. V shed 0 bases and J shed 8 bases, with 8 bases lying between them. The CDR3 extends over 13 amino acids. In germline, CDR1 is SGHKS, CDR2 YYEKEE (reference sequence). CDR3 sequence: CASSLASWEKLFF. The CDR3 nucleotides are TGTGCCAGCAGCTTGGCCAGTTGGGAAAAACTGTTTTTT.

The V and J genes are TRBV5-1 and TRBJ1-6; perhaps TRBD1 as D (5 bases). Germline V gives CDR1 SGHRS, CDR2 YFSETQ. This CDR3 is 14 amino acids long. The V end was cut by 5 bases, the J end by 4 bases, with 10 bases between. CDR3 residues: CASSSQGYNSPLHF. The CDR3 bases are TGCGCCAGCAGTTCGCAGGGTTATAATTCACCCCTCCACTTT.

The rearrangement joins TRBV5-1 to TRBJ1-6; D perhaps matches TRBD1 (6 bases). Germline V gives CDR1 SGHRS, CDR2 YFSETQ. V was pared by 0 bases and J by 5 bases, with 6 bases between. The CDR3 consists of 14 residues. CDR3 residues: CASSLGQDNSPLHF. The CDR3 nucleotides are TGCGCCAGCAGCTTGGGACAGGATAATTCACCCCTCCACTTT.

The rearrangement uses TRBV21-1 and TRBJ2-3; TRBD2, the table's D call, lacks a check against the DNA. TRBV21-1 is given as a pseudogene. There are 8 residues in the CDR3. The CDR3 DNA is TGTGCCAGCACCCTGCAGTATTTT. Amino acid sequence: CASTLQYF.

The chain recombines TRBV19 with TRBJ1-2, with TRBD1 matching 10 bases. Germline loops: CDR1 LNHDA, CDR2 SQIVND (reference sequence). The CDR3 runs to 14 residues. V lost 0 bases to trimming and J lost 7 bases; unmatched junction nucleotides: 2. The DNA for the CDR3 is TGTGCCAGTAGTATAGAGGGACAGGGGATTGGCTACACCTTC. Its translation: CASSIEGQGIGYTF.

The table lists this clone with a count of one. The chain combines TRBV2 with TRBJ1-6, with D unresolved. CDR1 and CDR2 from the germline V gene are SNHLY and FYNNEI. This CDR3 region has 14 residues. V shed 1 base and J shed 7 bases, with 8 bases lying between them. In DNA, the CDR3 is TGTGCCAGCAGTGAAGACAGCTCGAATTCACCCCTCCACTTT. Amino acids: CASSEDSSNSPLHF.

The chain employs TRBV6-6 and TRBJ1-3; 8 bases are shared with TRBD1. CDR3 length: 16 amino acids. Trimming took 5 bases from V and 0 from J; bases not matched to a gene: 6. The germline V gene encodes CDR1 MNHNY and CDR2 SVGAGI (reference sequence). As DNA, the CDR3 is TGTGCCAGCAGTCGACAGGGGCCCACCTCTGGAAACACCATATATTTT. Its protein product is CASSRQGPTSGNTIYF.

The chain links TRBV24-1 to TRBJ2-2; 9 bases are a match to TRBD1. Germline V gene sequence: CDR1 KGHDR, CDR2 SFDVKD. The V and J ends lost 7 bases and 0 bases, in that order; junction bases with no gene match: 2. The CDR3 loop spans 15 amino acids. The CDR3 DNA reads TGTGCCACCAGAGGACAGGGGACGAACACCGGGGAGCTGTTTTTT. It yields the protein CATRGQGTNTGELFF.

Points on this clone: A read error may produce the germline difference seen at one junction end. The J gene is TRBJ2-2, the V gene TRBV11-2; 7 positions agree with TRBD1. This CDR3 has 15 residues. CDR1 and CDR2 from the germline V gene are SGHAT and FQNNGV. CDR3 sequence: CASSLDRAGFGELFF. The CDR3 coding sequence is TGTGCCAGCAGCCTAGACAGGGCTGGATTCGGGGAGCTGTTTTTT.

This chain joins TRBV20-1 and TRBJ2-7; D not certain. The CDR3 length is 14 residues. Trimming stripped 3 bases from V and 0 bases from J, with 12 bases between. Germline CDR1 reads DFQATT; CDR2 reads SNEGSKA (reference sequence). The DNA of the CDR3 is TGCAGTGCTAGTGATGGGCTATCCTCCTACGAGCAGTACGTC. It translates to CSASDGLSSYEQYV.

The gene calls are TRBV29-1 and TRBJ2-6, with D possibly TRBD1 on 6 matching bases. The CDR3 consists of 13 residues. Germline-derived CDR1 and CDR2 are SQVTM and ANQGSEA. V was trimmed by 7 bases and J by 2 bases, leaving 9 bases between them. This CDR3 is CSATGPGANVLTF. DNA of the CDR3: TGCAGCGCAACAGGGCCTGGGGCCAACGTCCTGACTTTC.

The V call is TRBV5-1, the J call TRBJ2-1; 11 nucleotides line up with TRBD2. The V gene end was trimmed by 0 bases and the J gene end by 8 bases; junction bases not matched to a gene: 4. Germline values: CDR1 SGHRS, CDR2 YFSETQ. This CDR3 spans 15 amino acids. In DNA form, the CDR3 reads TGCGCCAGCAGCTTGGGACTAGCGGGATTTGATGAGCAGTTCTTC. Translated, it gives CASSLGLAGFDEQFF.

The V gene is TRBV12-3 or TRBV12-4, the J gene TRBJ1-2; D is perhaps TRBD1 (6 bases). This CDR3 comprises 13 residues. V lost 6 bases and J 8 bases, leaving 16 bases between the germline ends. DNA of the CDR3: TGTGCCAGCAGCCGGGGGGCAGGGAAAGGCTACACCTTC. It yields the protein CASSRGAGKGYTF.

This rearrangement joins TRBV3-1 (or the pseudogene TRBV3-2) to TRBJ1-2; the D gene is possibly TRBD1 (5 bases). Germline CDR1 reads LGHDT; CDR2 reads YNNKEL (reference sequence). Deletions cut 1 base from V and 2 bases from J, with 8 bases between. The CDR3 totals 14 residues. The CDR3 sequence is CASSQVGLNYGYTF. CDR3 sequence (DNA): TGTGCCAGCAGCCAAGTGGGGCTGAACTATGGCTACACCTTC.

The CDR3, as DNA: TGTGCCAGCAGCATCAGCCCCCCCACTAGTTTGGGCTACAATGAGCAGTTCTTC. Translation gives CASSISPPTSLGYNEQFF. The chain links TRBV3-1 (or the pseudogene TRBV3-2) to TRBJ2-1, with a tentative D call TRBD2 (5 bases). Trimming pared 5 bases from V and 3 bases from J, leaving 23 bases between. The CDR3 is 18 residues long. The V gene's germline CDR1 is LGHDT and CDR2 YNNKEL (reference sequence).

The V call is TRBV5-1, the J call TRBJ2-7; 12 positions match TRBD1. CDR1 is SGHRS, CDR2 YFSETQ, per germline. J gave up 5 bases and V 3 bases, and 6 bases lay outside the gene matches. The length of the CDR3 is 15 residues. CDR3 protein: CASSSGQGAVHEQYV. In DNA form, the CDR3 reads TGCGCCAGCAGCTCGGGACAGGGGGCTGTCCACGAGCAGTACGTC.

The V and J genes are TRBV6-5 and TRBJ1-5, with 10 bases aligning to TRBD1. This CDR3 is built from 15 residues. The V segment lost 7 bases and the J segment 1 base; nucleotides outside the gene matches: 4. Per the germline V gene, CDR1 is MNHEY and CDR2 is SVGAGI. The CDR3 bases are TGTGCCAGCACCCCGGGACAGGGGAGCAATCAGCCCCAGCATTTT. This translates into CASTPGQGSNQPQHF.